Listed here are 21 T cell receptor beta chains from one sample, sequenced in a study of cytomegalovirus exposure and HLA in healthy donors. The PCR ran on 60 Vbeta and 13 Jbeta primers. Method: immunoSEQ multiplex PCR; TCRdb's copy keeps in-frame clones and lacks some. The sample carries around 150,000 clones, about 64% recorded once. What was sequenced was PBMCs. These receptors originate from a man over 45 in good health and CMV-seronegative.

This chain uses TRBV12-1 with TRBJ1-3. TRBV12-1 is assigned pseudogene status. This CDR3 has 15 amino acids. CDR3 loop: CASSLRPISGNTIYF. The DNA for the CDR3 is TGTGCCAGCAGCTTGCGGCCGATCTCTGGAAACACCATATATTTT.

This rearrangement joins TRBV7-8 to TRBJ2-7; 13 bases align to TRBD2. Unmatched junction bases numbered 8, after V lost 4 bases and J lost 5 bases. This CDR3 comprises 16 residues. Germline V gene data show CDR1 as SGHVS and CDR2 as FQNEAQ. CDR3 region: CASSWGTSGESDEQYF. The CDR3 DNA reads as TGTGCCAGCAGCTGGGGGACTAGCGGGGAATCCGACGAGCAGTACTTC.

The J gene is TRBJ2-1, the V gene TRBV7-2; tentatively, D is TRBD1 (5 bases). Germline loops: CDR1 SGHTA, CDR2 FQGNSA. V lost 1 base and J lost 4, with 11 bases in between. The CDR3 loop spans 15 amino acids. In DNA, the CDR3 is TGTGCCAGCAGCTTAGTGGGGCAGGTGTACAATGAGCAGTTCTTC. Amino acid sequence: CASSLVGQVYNEQFF.

The DNA for the CDR3 is TGCGCCAGCAGCTTGGGTGGACATCTTAATGAAAAACTGTTTTTT. Its protein is CASSLGGHLNEKLFF. The chain combines TRBV5-1 with TRBJ1-4, with D perhaps matching TRBD1 (5 bases). Germline values: CDR1 SGHRS, CDR2 YFSETQ. This CDR3 region has 15 residues. V was cut by 0 bases and J by 4 bases, with 10 bases left in between.

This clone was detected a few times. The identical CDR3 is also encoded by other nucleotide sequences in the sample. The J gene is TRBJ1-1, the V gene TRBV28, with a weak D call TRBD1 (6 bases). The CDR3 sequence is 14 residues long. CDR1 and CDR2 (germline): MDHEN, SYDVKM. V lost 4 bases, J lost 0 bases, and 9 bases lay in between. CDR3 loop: CASSSQGMNTEAFF. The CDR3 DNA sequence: TGTGCCAGCAGTTCACAGGGTATGAACACTGAAGCTTTCTTT.

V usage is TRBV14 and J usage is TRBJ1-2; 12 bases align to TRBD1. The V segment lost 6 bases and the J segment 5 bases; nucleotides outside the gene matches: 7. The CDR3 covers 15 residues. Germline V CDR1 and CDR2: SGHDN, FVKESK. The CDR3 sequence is CASSLGQGANYGYTF. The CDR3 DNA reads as TGTGCCAGCAGTTTGGGACAGGGGGCGAATTATGGCTACACCTTC.

DNA of the CDR3: TGTGCCAGCAGTTCGGCAGGGTCAAAGGACACTGAAGCTTTCTTT. Residues: CASSSAGSKDTEAFF. The chain carries TRBV6-5 and TRBJ1-1; a weak D match, TRBD1 (5 bases). Per the germline V gene, CDR1 is MNHEY and CDR2 is SVGAGI. This CDR3 spans 15 amino acids. V was clipped by 4 bases and J by 3 bases, with 15 bases between them.

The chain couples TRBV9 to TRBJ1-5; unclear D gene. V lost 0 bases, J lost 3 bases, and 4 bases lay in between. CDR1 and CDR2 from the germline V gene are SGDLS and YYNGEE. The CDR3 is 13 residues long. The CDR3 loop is CASSVGANQPQHF. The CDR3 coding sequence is TGTGCCAGCAGCGTAGGGGCCAATCAGCCCCAGCATTTT.

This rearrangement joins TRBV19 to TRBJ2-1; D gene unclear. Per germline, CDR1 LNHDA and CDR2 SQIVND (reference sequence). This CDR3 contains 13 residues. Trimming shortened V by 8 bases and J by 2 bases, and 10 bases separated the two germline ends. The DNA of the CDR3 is TGTGCCAGTCGTCGACAAACCTACAATGAGCAGTTCTTC. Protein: CASRRQTYNEQFF.

The CDR3 protein is CASVKGAGGSTDTQYF. In DNA, the CDR3 is TGTGCCAGCGTTAAGGGCGCGGGGGGCTCCACAGATACGCAGTATTTT. The V call is TRBV2, the J call TRBJ2-3; TRBD2 matches at 8 bases. The V gene's germline CDR1 is SNHLY and CDR2 FYNNEI. The CDR3 runs 16 residues. Trimming removed 8 bases from V and 2 bases from J; junction bases left unmatched: 12.

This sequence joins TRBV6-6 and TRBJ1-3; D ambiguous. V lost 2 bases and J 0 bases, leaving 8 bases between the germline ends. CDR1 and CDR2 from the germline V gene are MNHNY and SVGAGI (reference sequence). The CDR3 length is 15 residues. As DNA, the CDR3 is TGTGCCAGCAGTTACCGACCAGGCTCTGGAAACACCATATATTTT. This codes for CASSYRPGSGNTIYF.

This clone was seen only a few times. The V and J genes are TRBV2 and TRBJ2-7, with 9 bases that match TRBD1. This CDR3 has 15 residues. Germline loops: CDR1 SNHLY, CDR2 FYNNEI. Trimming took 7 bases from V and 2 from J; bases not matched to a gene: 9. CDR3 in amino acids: CASIPVGTGTYEQYF. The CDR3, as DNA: TGTGCCAGCATTCCGGTTGGGACAGGGACCTACGAGCAGTACTTC.

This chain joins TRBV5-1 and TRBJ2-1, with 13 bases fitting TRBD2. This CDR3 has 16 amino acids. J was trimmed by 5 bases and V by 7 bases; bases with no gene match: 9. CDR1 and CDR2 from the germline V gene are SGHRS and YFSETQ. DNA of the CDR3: TGCGCCAGCCGCACTAGCGGGGGGGCCAAAAACAATGAGCAGTTCTTC. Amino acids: CASRTSGGAKNNEQFF.

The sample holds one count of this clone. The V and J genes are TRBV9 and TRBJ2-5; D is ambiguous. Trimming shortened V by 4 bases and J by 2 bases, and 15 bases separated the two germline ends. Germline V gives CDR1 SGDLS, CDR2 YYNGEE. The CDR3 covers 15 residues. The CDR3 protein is CASSPGSPLQETQYF. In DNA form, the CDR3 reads TGTGCCAGCAGCCCCGGGTCGCCTTTGCAAGAGACCCAGTACTTC.

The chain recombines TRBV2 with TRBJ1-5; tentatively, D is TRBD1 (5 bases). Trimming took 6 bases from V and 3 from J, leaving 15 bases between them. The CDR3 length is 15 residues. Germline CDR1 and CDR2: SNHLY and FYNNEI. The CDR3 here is CASSGGTGHNQPQHF. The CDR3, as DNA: TGTGCCAGCAGCGGCGGAACAGGCCACAATCAGCCCCAGCATTTT. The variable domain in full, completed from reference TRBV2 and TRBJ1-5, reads EPEVTQTPSHQVTQMGQEVILRCVPISNHLYFYWYRQILGQKVEFLVSFYNNEISEKSEIFDDQFSVERPDGSNFTLKIRSTKLEDSAMYFCASSGGTGHNQPQHFGDGTRLSIL.

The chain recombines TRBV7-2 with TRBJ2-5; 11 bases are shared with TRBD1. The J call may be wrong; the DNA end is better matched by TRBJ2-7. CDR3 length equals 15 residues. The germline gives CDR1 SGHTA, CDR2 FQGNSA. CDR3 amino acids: CASSLGGDRGYEQYF. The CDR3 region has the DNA TGTGCCAGCAGCTTAGGGGGGGACAGGGGGTACGAGCAGTACTTC.

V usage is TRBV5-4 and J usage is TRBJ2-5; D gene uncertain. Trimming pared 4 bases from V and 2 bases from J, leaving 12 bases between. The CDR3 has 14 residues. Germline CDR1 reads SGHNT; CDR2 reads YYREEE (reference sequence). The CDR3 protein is CASSALKWQETQYF. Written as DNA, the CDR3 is TGTGCCAGCAGCGCGCTTAAGTGGCAAGAGACCCAGTACTTC.

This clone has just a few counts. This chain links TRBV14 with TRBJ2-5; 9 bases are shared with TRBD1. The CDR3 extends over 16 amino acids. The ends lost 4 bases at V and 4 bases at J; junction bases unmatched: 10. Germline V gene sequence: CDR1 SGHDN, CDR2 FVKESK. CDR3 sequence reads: CASSLSGTGKRETQYF. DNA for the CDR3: TGTGCCAGCAGCCTTTCGGGGACAGGGAAGAGAGAGACCCAGTACTTC.

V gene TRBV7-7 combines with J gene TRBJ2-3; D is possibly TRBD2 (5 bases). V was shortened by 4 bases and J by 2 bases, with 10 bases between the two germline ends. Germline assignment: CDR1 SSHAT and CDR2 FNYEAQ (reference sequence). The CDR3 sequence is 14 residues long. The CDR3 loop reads CASSSGLHTDTQYF. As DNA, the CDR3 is TGTGCCAGCAGCTCCGGACTTCACACAGATACGCAGTATTTT. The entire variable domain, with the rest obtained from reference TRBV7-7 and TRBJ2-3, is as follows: GAGVSQSPRYKVTKRGQDVTLRCDPISSHATLYWYQQALGQGPEFLTYFNYEAQPDKSGLPSDRFSAERPEGSISTLTIQRTEQRDSAMYRCASSSGLHTDTQYFGPGTRLTVL.

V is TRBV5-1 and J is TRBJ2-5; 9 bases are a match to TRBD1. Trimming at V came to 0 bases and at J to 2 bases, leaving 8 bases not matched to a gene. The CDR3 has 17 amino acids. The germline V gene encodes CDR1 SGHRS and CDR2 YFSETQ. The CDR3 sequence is CASSLVKGQGYQETQYF. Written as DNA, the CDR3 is TGCGCCAGCAGCTTGGTAAAGGGACAGGGCTATCAAGAGACCCAGTACTTC.

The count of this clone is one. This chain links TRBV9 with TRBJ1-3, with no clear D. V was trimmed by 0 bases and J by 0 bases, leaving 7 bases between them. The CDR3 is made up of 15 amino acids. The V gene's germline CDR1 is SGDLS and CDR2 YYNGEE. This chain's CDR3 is CASSVASLSGNTIYF. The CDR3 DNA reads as TGTGCCAGCAGCGTAGCGTCTCTCTCTGGAAACACCATATATTTT.